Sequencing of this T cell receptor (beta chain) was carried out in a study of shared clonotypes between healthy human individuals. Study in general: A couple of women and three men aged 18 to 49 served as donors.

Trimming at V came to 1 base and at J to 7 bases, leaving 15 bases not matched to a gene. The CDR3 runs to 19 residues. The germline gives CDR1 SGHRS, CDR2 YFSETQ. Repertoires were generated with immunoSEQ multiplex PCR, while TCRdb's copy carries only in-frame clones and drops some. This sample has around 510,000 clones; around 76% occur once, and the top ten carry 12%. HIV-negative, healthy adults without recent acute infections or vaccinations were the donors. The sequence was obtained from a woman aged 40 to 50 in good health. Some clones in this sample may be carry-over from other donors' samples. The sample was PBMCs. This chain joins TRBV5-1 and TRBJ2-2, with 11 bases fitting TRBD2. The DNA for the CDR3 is TGCGCCAGCAGCTTGCCACAGCATAGCGGGAGGGCCGCAGACGGGGAGCTGTTTTTT. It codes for CASSLPQHSGRAADGELFF. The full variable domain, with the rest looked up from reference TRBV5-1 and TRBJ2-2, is KAGVTQTPRYLIKTRGQQVTLSCSPISGHRSVSWYQQTPGQGLQFLFEYFSETQRNKGNFPGRFSGRQFSNSRSEMNVSTLELGDSALYLCASSLPQHSGRAADGELFFGEGSRLTVL.